The present T cell receptor (beta chain) was sequenced within a study of identifying expanded T cells in peripheral blood. Clones were sequenced by immunoSEQ multiplex PCR, and TCRdb holds only the in-frame ones, with some missing. Of 60,000 to 80,000 clones in the sample, roughly 90% were seen once. This CDR3 has 13 amino acids. V was trimmed by 6 bases and J by 4 bases, leaving 11 bases between them. CDR1 and CDR2 (germline): MRHNA, SNTAGT. V and J are TRBV6-4 and TRBJ2-3; the D gene is possibly TRBD1 (5 bases). This sequence originates from a person aged 18 to 69 in good health. Sequenced input: blood. This CDR3 reads CASRWTSPDTQYF. As DNA, the CDR3 is TGTGCCAGCAGATGGACAAGCCCAGATACGCAGTATTTT.